Reported below is one T cell receptor (beta chain). The clone's antigen remains unknown. Base qualities were left out, and no much larger clone turns up one base away. Other nucleotide sequences from this sample produce the same CDR3. This sample was included in a study of shared clonotypes between healthy human individuals (TCRdb year 2020). With respect to the entire study: A couple of women and a few men aged 18 to 49 years were included in the cohort. Blood TCR repertoires of roughly five healthy adults were deeply sequenced to estimate repertoire size and the extent of clonotype sharing between individuals. Each donor's leukapheresis produced roughly between roughly 0.9 and 8.9 billion PBMCs. For each donor, CD4 naive and CD4 memory were each given three plates, CD8 naive was given two plates, and CD8 memory was given one plate. To increase sequencing depth and limit assay-specific biases, TCR repertoire library preparation and sequencing were carried out by different laboratories using diverse techniques. Summary of the overall study and its limitations: Estimated clonotype richness was generally larger for naive than for memory subsets. Incomplete sequencing was indicated by rarefaction of sorted-subset datasets, despite the large sequencing depth. The small number of donors limited the genetic and exposure-history diversity represented. Pairwise subsampling led to the expectation that sequencing depth would affect the degree of clonotype sharing among donors. Sharing across several donors was observed for around 4.8% of naive CD4, 3% to 3.5% of naive CD8, about 2.3% of memory CD4, and roughly 0.4% of memory CD8 clonotypes. Compared with non-shared clonotypes, clonotypes shared by all four sorted-subset donors had higher generation probabilities. Sampling was restricted to blood, and TCR repertoires in tissue are likely to differ from TCR repertoires in blood.

Donors were healthy HIV-negative adults with no recently reported acute infections or vaccinations. Every donor was a Caucasian adult living in Nashville, Tennessee, USA. Magnetic negative selection was used to enrich CD4+ T cells, after which naive cells were positively selected on CD45RA and the negative fraction became the memory subset. Blood was collected by leukapheresis, and PBMCs were isolated by Ficoll-Histopaque density gradient centrifugation and then cryopreserved in liquid nitrogen vapor phase. Analytical flow cytometry was used to check the purity and quantity of every magnetically sorted T cell population. Genomic DNA was isolated from each sorted fraction and quantified by UV absorbance on a Nanodrop 2000c. Using the deep immunoSEQ assay, multiplex PCR amplified TCR CDR3 regions from genomic DNA. Extracted genomic DNA from each cell subset was distributed evenly across all wells of several immunoSEQ 96-well plates, and each plate was treated as a replicate. For sorted subsets, roughly 190 ng of genomic DNA, equivalent to tens of thousands of T cell genomes, went into each replicate PCR. Purified libraries were quantified with a Qubit 3.0 fluorometer, sized on a Bioanalyzer 2100, and re-quantified with the KAPA Library Quantification kit. Every immunoSEQ 96-well plate was sequenced on a separate single-read 150-cycle Illumina NextSeq 550 flow cell. In the paper's pipeline: Because only junctional sequences without quality scores were contained in the immunoSEQ output, filtering matching that applied to full-length reads could not be performed. Sequences were annotated with PyIR, a Python wrapper for IgBLAST v1.9, and V/J genes and CDR3 were assigned using IMGT germline references. Reads were removed for weak V/J assignments (E-value above 1e-6), missing CDR3, stop codons, out-of-frame junctions, or ambiguous translated residues. A V3J clonotype was defined by an identical inferred V gene, J gene, and CDR3 amino acid sequence. To compute the percentage overlap between repertoires, the number of shared unique clonotypes was divided by the size of the smaller repertoire. Richness of each repertoire was evaluated using RTK rarefaction, the Chao1 estimator, and Recon v2.1 estimates of unobserved clonotypes. For all TCRbeta clonotypes obtained by the gDNA method from four donors, generation probabilities were computed with OLGA. The table was pulled from immuneACCESS by TCRdb, which kept in-frame rearrangements only. Such tables lose some clones; where checked, under half of the loss comes from unresolved V genes, and the rest has no known cause. The V and J calls and the clone size are those of that table, but D and trimming were determined from the DNA. The sample table records over a million clones; around 97% of these occur just once. The biggest ten clones account for about 1.2% of the sample.

The CDR3 starts with the cysteine, ends with the phenylalanine, and has 14 residues. Of all the DNA, just the CDR3 is kept, 42 bases in frame from base 1. Clipping removes 4 bases from V and 1 base from J, with 3 as the unmatched junction base count. CDR1 and CDR2, looked up from the germline V gene, are SGHRS and YFSETQ. The sequencing input was naive CD4+ T cells sorted from blood. Sample cell subset or site, as interpreted from the label and publication: CD45RA+ positively selected. Recombination linked TRBV5-1 to TRBJ2-3, and TRBD2 matches 7 of the central bases. This TCR came from a man aged 25 to 40 in good health. The nucleotide sequence reads as follows: TGCGCCAGCAGCAGTACTAGCGGCACAGATACGCAGTATTTT. Translated, this gives CASSSTSGTDTQYF.